Below, one T cell receptor (beta chain) is given with its context. Antigen: not known. This table comes from immunoSEQ multiplex PCR, and its TCRdb copy is limited to in-frame clones, with some not included. The table includes approximately 250,000 clones, roughly 89% detected once. The treatment is: some 20 received Ad26.COV2.S at low or high dose, single or two shots; 5 received placebo; per-sample allocation not given. It was on day 63 after the first vaccine or placebo injection that samples were taken. This sample was taken from a study of Ad26.COV2.S vaccination and SARS-CoV-2 variants. Points from the study as a whole: Estimates derived from TCR breadth and depth analyses may have underestimated total T cell responses.

Trimming stripped 1 base from V and 5 bases from J, with 14 bases between. Germline V lookup: CDR1 LNHNV, CDR2 YYDKDF (reference sequence). The CDR3 runs 15 residues. The receptor comes from a person aged 18 to 65 who received the Ad26.COV2.S COVID-19 vaccine or a placebo. The sample was peripheral blood, taken in a trial of Ad26.COV2.S vaccine versus placebo. The chain has TRBV15 and TRBJ1-1; D is perhaps TRBD1 (6 bases). CDR3 loop: CATSRGWGLGTEAFF. In DNA form, the CDR3 reads TGTGCCACCAGCAGAGGGTGGGGGCTAGGAACTGAAGCTTTCTTT.